The present TCR beta chain was sequenced within a study of cytomegalovirus exposure and HLA in healthy donors. Study-wide points: Investigators reported over 150 TCR beta chains as tied to cytomegalovirus. Earlier analysis looked at TCR beta V segments, and most were productive about 87% or about 30% of the time. A later analysis found that most CMV-associated TCR beta chains appeared HLA-restricted. Some segments of the V type, notably TRBV6-2 and TRBV6-3, were excluded as indistinguishable.

Germline V CDR1 and CDR2: SEHNR, FQNEAQ (reference sequence). CDR3 length: 12 amino acids. V was clipped by 2 bases and J by 3 bases, with 5 bases between them. The PCR made use of 60 Vbeta and 13 Jbeta primers. Clones were sequenced by immunoSEQ multiplex PCR, and TCRdb holds only the in-frame ones, with some missing. The sample records 150,000 to 200,000 clones, about 80% being singletons. With respect to this clone: Its antigen is currently unknown.

V and J are TRBV7-9 and TRBJ2-7; the D is unclear. The sample consisted of PBMCs. The origin of this receptor is a young woman in good health and CMV-seropositive. The chain's CDR3 is CASSLNNYEQYF. In nucleotides, the CDR3 is TGTGCCAGCAGCTTAAACAACTACGAGCAGTACTTC.